The rows below give T cell receptor beta chains drawn from one sample of a study of T cell repertoires in cytomegalovirus infection. The antigens for these receptors are not known. One entry per CDR3 protein results from TCRdb running MiXCR on the reads. The sample includes some 800,000 distinct CDR3 sequences, about 29% of them seen just once. Sequencing was performed on cultured CD8+ T cells from PBMCs, taken from culture after CMV antigen stimulation. The receptors come from a human donor in good health (CMV status not recorded). Some clones in this sample may be carry-over from other donors' samples. CDR3s include the opening cysteine and the closing phenylalanine or tryptophan.

>TRBJ2-2|TRBV4-1
CASSRYTGELFF
>TRBJ1-4|TRBV12-3/TRBV12-4
CASSQGGASNEKLFF
>TRBJ2-2|TRBV12-3/TRBV12-4
CASNLQGPNTGELFF
>TRBJ2-1|TRBV6-5
CASSHGPSAYNEQFF
>TRBJ2-2|TRBV11-3
CASSARDGDAGELFF
>TRBJ1-4|TRBV6-8
CASSYSWGSINEKLFF
>TRBJ1-3|TRBV6-5
CASSQSLNQDTIYF
>TRBJ2-5|TRBV7-2
CASRLSFRGQETQYF
>TRBJ2-2|TRBV7-3
CASSLPSGGTGELFF
>TRBJ1-2|TRBV10-3
CATEALVGYTF
>TRBJ2-6|TRBV4-3
CASSPWIRGGASGANVLTF
>TRBJ2-1|TRBV28
CASNWGMGEAMDEQFF
>TRBJ1-1|TRBV19
CASSSQGEITEAFF
>TRBJ2-1|TRBV7-9
CASSFRTGNDYNEQFF
>TRBJ2-7|TRBV12-3/TRBV12-4
CASRSMYSSYEQYF
>TRBJ1-2|TRBV29-1
CSVEVLVEGNSSPDGYTF
>TRBJ2-3|TRBV6-1
CASPGKGDSRTDTQYF
>TRBJ2-2|TRBV12-3/TRBV12-4
CARPKDPSEGAGELFF
>TRBJ1-1|TRBV11-3
CASSPGTVNDAFF
>TRBJ2-3|TRBV4-1
CASSQRTGGEDTQYF
>TRBJ1-6|TRBV6-7
CASSKPYSPLHF
>TRBJ2-2|TRBV11-2
CASSSDEVPQIGENTGELFF
>TRBJ1-5|TRBV19
CASSWNRGGYQPQHF
>TRBJ2-1|TRBV7-9
CASGWAIHEQFF
>TRBJ2-5|TRBV7-9
CASSTVGGRETQYF
>TRBJ2-1|TRBV11-2
CASSLVRDSYNEQFF
>TRBJ2-7|TRBV5-1
CASSWGTGVEQYF
>TRBJ2-1|TRBV23-1
CASSVKTGGSYNEQFF
>TRBJ2-5|TRBV10-3
CAISESTQALGWETQYF
>TRBJ1-1|TRBV6-2/TRBV6-3
CASSDRGKNTEAFF
>TRBJ2-2|TRBV6-1
CASRGLDSNTGELFF
>TRBJ1-2|TRBV4-1
CASSQEGRVDYGYTF
>TRBJ2-5|TRBV6-6
CASSYLSGGKKETQYF
>TRBJ1-4|TRBV6-1
CASSEEGAWSGGDEKLFF
>TRBJ1-5|TRBV7-8
CASSLATSQPQHF
>TRBJ1-4|TRBV2
CASREGAEKLFF
>TRBJ2-1|TRBV12-3/TRBV12-4
CASSSGLAGPNEQFF
>TRBJ2-2|TRBV7-9
CASSLGPFQGTGELFF
>TRBJ1-1|TRBV7-9
CASSLDRGALIEAFF
>TRBJ2-7|TRBV15
CATSRDRVTSYEQYF
>TRBJ2-6|TRBV5-3
CASSLVHLTGANVLTF
>TRBJ1-4|TRBV5-4
CASSAYSGTANEKLFF
>TRBJ2-2|TRBV7-9
CASTETDTGELFF
>TRBJ1-1|TRBV7-9
CASSRPARGALTEAFF
>TRBJ1-6|TRBV5-1
CASSFARQGSSYNSPLHF
>TRBJ2-3|TRBV7-6
CASSLVSGESDTQYF
>TRBJ2-1|TRBV27
CASSLFGVNEQFF
>TRBJ1-1|TRBV27
CASSLIASARNTEAFF
>TRBJ2-5|TRBV6-2/TRBV6-3
CASRQQETQYF
>TRBJ1-1|TRBV20-1
CSATKGGTEAFF
>TRBJ1-6|TRBV19
CASTPTGGRGSPLHF
>TRBJ2-1|TRBV19
CASSILAGSEQFF
>TRBJ1-4|TRBV27
CASKIPGVREKLFF
>TRBJ2-5|TRBV14
CASSLGTGPGETQYF
>TRBJ2-2|TRBV6-6
CASSDQPYTGELIF